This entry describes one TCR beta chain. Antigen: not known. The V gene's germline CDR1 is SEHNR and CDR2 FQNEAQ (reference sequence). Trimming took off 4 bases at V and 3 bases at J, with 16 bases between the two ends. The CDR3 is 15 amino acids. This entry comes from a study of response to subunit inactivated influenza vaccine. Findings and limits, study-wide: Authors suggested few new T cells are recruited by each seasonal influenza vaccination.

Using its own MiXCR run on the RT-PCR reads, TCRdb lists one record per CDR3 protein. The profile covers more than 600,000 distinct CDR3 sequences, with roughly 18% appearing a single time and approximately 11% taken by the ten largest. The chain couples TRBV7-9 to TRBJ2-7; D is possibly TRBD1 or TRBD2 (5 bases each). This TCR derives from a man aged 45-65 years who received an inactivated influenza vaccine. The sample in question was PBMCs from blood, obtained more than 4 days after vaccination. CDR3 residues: CASSSLRDGVYEQYF. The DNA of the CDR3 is TGTGCCAGCAGCTCCCTCCGGGACGGTGTCTACGAGCAGTACTTC.